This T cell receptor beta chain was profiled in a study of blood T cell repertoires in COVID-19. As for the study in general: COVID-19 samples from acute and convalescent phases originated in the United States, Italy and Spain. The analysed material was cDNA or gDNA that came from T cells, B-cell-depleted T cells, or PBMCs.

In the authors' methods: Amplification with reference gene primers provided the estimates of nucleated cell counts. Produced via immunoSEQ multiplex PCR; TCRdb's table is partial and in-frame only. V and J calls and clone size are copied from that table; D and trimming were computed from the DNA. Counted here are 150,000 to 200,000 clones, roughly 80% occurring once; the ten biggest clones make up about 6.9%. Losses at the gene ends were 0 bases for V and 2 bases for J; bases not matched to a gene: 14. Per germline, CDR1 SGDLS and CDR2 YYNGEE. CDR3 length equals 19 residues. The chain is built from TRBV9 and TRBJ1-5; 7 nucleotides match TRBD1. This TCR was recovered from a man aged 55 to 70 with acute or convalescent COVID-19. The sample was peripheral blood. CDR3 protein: CASSVVPGGPLGGNQPQHF. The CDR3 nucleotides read TGTGCCAGCAGCGTAGTGCCAGGGGGACCATTAGGTGGCAATCAGCCCCAGCATTTT.